The clone carrying this T cell receptor (beta chain) showed up just a few times. Its cognate antigen is unknown. The data were taken from a study of T cells after yellow fever vaccination. Looking at the study overall: Each low-cell-number fraction was prepared by means of SMART-Seq v4 Ultra Low Input. General study results and limits: A weaker but faster secondary response was observed, peaking on day 5 versus 15. Most clones from primary vaccination were detected again post-booster (roughly 95% CD4, about 88% CD8).

The authors made TCR cDNA by 5'RACE template switching, adding a universal primer site and UMIs. MiXCR, applied by TCRdb to the 5' RACE reads, yields one record per CDR3 protein. The table includes around 600,000 distinct CDR3 sequences, approximately 13% detected once. The TCR was taken from a young man who received the YFV17D yellow fever vaccine. Specimen: PBMCs, collected on the day of the yellow fever booster vaccination.

The CDR3 protein is CASSLEVAGGSYEQYF. The CDR3 DNA is TGTGCCAGCAGCTTAGAAGTAGCGGGAGGGTCCTACGAGCAGTACTTC. J is TRBJ2-7 and V is TRBV7-6; TRBD2 matches at 11 bases. The CDR3 loop spans 16 amino acids. Germline trimming cut 1 base from V and 1 base from J; bases unmatched to any gene: 3. Germline-derived CDR1 and CDR2 are SGHVS and FNYEAQ.